The 21 T cell receptor beta chains presented below share a single source sample, sequenced in a study of blood T cell repertoires in COVID-19. Data came from immunoSEQ multiplex PCR; TCRdb stores just in-frame clones and leaves some out. The sample consists of 90,000 to 150,000 clones, 75% to 90% of them appearing once. Sample: peripheral blood. Source of these receptors: a man in his 70s with active or convalescent COVID-19.

The chain recombines TRBV7-3 with TRBJ2-5, with D possibly matching TRBD1 (8 bases). V lost 2 bases, J lost 5 bases, and 24 bases lay in between. Germline CDR1 SGHTA, CDR2 FQGTGA. The CDR3 has 18 residues. The DNA for the CDR3 is TGTGCCAGCAGCTTAGGTTCCTGGACAGGGCGGGGGATGGAGACCCAGTACTTC. Its protein product is CASSLGSWTGRGMETQYF.

CDR3 bases: TGTGCCAGCTCTCTTCGACAGGGGACCGTCCACGAGCAGTACTTC. Encoded protein: CASSLRQGTVHEQYF. The chain carries TRBV18 and TRBJ2-7, with 8 bases matching TRBD1. The CDR3 sequence is 15 residues long. CDR1 is KGHSH, CDR2 LQKENI, per germline. Trimming cost V 6 bases and J 5 bases; bases outside gene matches: 12. Filled out from reference TRBV18 and TRBJ2-7, the complete variable domain reads NAGVMQNPRHLVRRRGQEARLRCSPMKGHSHVYWYRQLPEEGLKFMVYLQKENIIDESGMPKERFSAEFPKEGPSILRIQQVVRGDSAAYFCASSLRQGTVHEQYFGPGTRLTVT.

Note on this clone: The same CDR3 also results from other DNA sequences found in this sample. This chain uses TRBV4-2 with TRBJ1-5, with D unclear. Trimming pared 0 bases from V and 4 bases from J, leaving 10 bases between. This CDR3 spans 15 amino acids. Germline values: CDR1 LGHNA, CDR2 YNFKEQ. The chain's CDR3 is CASSQDPGGNQPQHF. The CDR3, as DNA: TGTGCCAGCAGCCAAGATCCAGGTGGGAATCAGCCCCAGCATTTT.

The chain carries TRBV11-3 and TRBJ2-1, with D hard to call. V was clipped by 5 bases and J by 0 bases, with 11 bases between them. The CDR3 is made up of 15 amino acids. Per germline, CDR1 SGHNT and CDR2 YENEEA. Here the CDR3 DNA reads TGTGCCAGCAGCCTATACTTGAGCTCCTACAATGAGCAGTTCTTC. Residues: CASSLYLSSYNEQFF.

Written as DNA, the CDR3 is TGTGCCAGCAGCCGCGGACAGGTGAACACTGAAGCTTTCTTT. It yields the protein CASSRGQVNTEAFF. The chain is built from TRBV5-6 and TRBJ1-1; 7 nucleotides match TRBD1. Per the germline V gene, CDR1 is SGHDT and CDR2 is YYEEEE. V gave up 4 bases and J gave up 0 bases; unmatched junction bases: 3. The CDR3 loop spans 14 amino acids.

The chain employs TRBV28 and TRBJ1-2; D remains ambiguous. Germline values: CDR1 MDHEN, CDR2 SYDVKM. Trimming left V 4 bases short and J 6 bases short, with 18 bases between. CDR3 length: 15 residues. Here the CDR3 reads CASSSPSGRVDGYTF. The DNA of the CDR3 is TGTGCCAGCAGTTCCCCTTCTGGGAGGGTGGATGGCTACACCTTC.

In DNA, the CDR3 is TGTGCCAGCAGTTTGGTACAGAACACCGGGGAGCTGTTTTTT. Translated, it gives CASSLVQNTGELFF. The chain carries TRBV28 and TRBJ2-2; no reliable D call. This CDR3 spans 14 amino acids. The germline V gene has CDR1 MDHEN and CDR2 SYDVKM. V dropped 3 bases and J dropped 1 base, with 6 bases sitting between them.

This chain uses TRBV28 with TRBJ2-3, with 9 bases lining up with TRBD2. The CDR3 sequence is 15 residues long. J gave up 3 bases and V 4 bases, and 5 bases lay outside the gene matches. Per germline, CDR1 MDHEN and CDR2 SYDVKM. The CDR3 sequence is CASSSRLADTDTQYF. CDR3 nucleotides: TGTGCCAGCAGTTCTCGACTAGCGGATACAGATACGCAGTATTTT.

V and J are TRBV19 and TRBJ1-5; D uncertain. The germline V gene has CDR1 LNHDA and CDR2 SQIVND (reference sequence). The CDR3 loop spans 12 amino acids. V shed 3 bases and J shed 5 bases, with 5 bases lying between them. The CDR3 reads CASSMEDQPQHF. In DNA, the CDR3 is TGTGCCAGTAGTATGGAGGATCAGCCCCAGCATTTT.

This chain uses TRBV27 with TRBJ2-7; 12 bases agree with TRBD2. The CDR3 sequence is 19 residues long. Germline CDR1 MNHEY, CDR2 SMNVEV (reference sequence). The V segment lost 5 bases and the J segment 2 bases; nucleotides outside the gene matches: 16. In nucleotides, the CDR3 is TGTGCCAGCAGTGCCTCCGTCCCGGGACTAGCGGGTGCCCCCTACGAGCAGTACTTC. Its translation is CASSASVPGLAGAPYEQYF.

The V and J genes are TRBV18 and TRBJ2-1, with 10 positions matching TRBD1. V shed 3 bases and J 2 bases; nucleotides not matched to a gene: 7. Germline loops: CDR1 KGHSH, CDR2 LQKENI. This CDR3 contains 17 residues. Here the CDR3 reads CASSPAGTGDTYNEQFF. CDR3 in DNA: TGTGCCAGCTCACCCGCCGGGACAGGGGATACCTACAATGAGCAGTTCTTC.

The chain joins TRBV4-2 to TRBJ2-3; 8 positions match TRBD2. Germline trimming cut 0 bases from V and 0 bases from J; bases unmatched to any gene: 5. The germline CDR1 and CDR2 sequences are LGHNA and YNFKEQ. The length of the CDR3 is 17 residues. The CDR3 here is CASSQDLAGGSTDTQYF. CDR3 in DNA: TGTGCCAGCAGCCAAGATCTGGCGGGAGGTAGCACAGATACGCAGTATTTT.

This chain joins TRBV28 and TRBJ1-6; D uncertain. This CDR3 is built from 12 residues. Trimming removed 5 bases from V and 7 bases from J, with 6 bases in between. Per germline, CDR1 MDHEN and CDR2 SYDVKM. DNA for the CDR3: TGTGCCAGCAGTAGGCGGAATTCACCCCTCCACTTT. It yields the protein CASSRRNSPLHF.

The chain recombines TRBV7-6 with TRBJ2-7; possible D gene TRBD2, 7 bases. Germline assignment: CDR1 SGHVS and CDR2 FNYEAQ. The length of the CDR3 is 15 residues. Trimming stripped 5 bases from V and 3 bases from J, with 17 bases between. CDR3: CASSPKGGDYYEQYF. For the CDR3, the DNA is TGTGCCAGCAGCCCGAAGGGGGGGGACTACTACGAGCAGTACTTC.

This rearrangement joins TRBV28 to TRBJ2-5, with a weak D call TRBD1 (5 bases). Trimming left V 4 bases short and J 2 bases short, with 14 bases between. The CDR3 length is 15 residues. Per germline, CDR1 MDHEN and CDR2 SYDVKM. The CDR3 sequence is CASSSQWTQQETQYF. The CDR3, as DNA: TGTGCCAGCAGTTCCCAATGGACACAACAAGAGACCCAGTACTTC.

J is TRBJ2-2 and V is TRBV5-1, with D tentatively TRBD2 (6 bases). V was clipped by 1 base and J by 5 bases, with 12 bases between them. This CDR3 comprises 15 residues. Germline CDR1 SGHRS, CDR2 YFSETQ. CDR3 region: CASSLSRRGTGELFF. CDR3 nucleotides: TGCGCCAGCAGCTTGAGTCGGAGGGGTACCGGGGAGCTGTTTTTT.

The rearrangement joins TRBV29-1 to TRBJ2-5; 8 bases match TRBD1. The J segment lost 3 bases and the V segment lost 8 bases, leaving 5 bases of the junction unmatched. The CDR3 is made up of 12 amino acids. CDR1 is SQVTM, CDR2 ANQGSEA, per germline. DNA of the CDR3: TGCAGCCATTCGGACAGGGAAGAGACCCAGTACTTC. Amino acid sequence: CSHSDREETQYF.

The chain joins TRBV20-1 to TRBJ2-7; D is perhaps TRBD2 (6 bases). Germline V lookup: CDR1 DFQATT, CDR2 SNEGSKA (reference sequence). Deletions cut 3 bases from V and 0 bases from J, with 21 bases between. This CDR3 spans 17 amino acids. Written as DNA, the CDR3 is TGCAGTGCTAGTAACAAAATCGGGACTGTAAGCTCCTACGAGCAGTACTTC. This sequence encodes CSASNKIGTVSSYEQYF.

The rearrangement uses TRBV27 and TRBJ1-1, with 9 bases matching TRBD1. V lost 5 bases to trimming and J lost 6 bases; unmatched junction nucleotides: 10. There are 15 residues in the CDR3. Germline CDR1 reads MNHEY; CDR2 reads SMNVEV (reference sequence). Here the CDR3 DNA reads TGTGCCAGCAGTCAACAGGGGGCGCGGGTATCTGAAGCTTTCTTT. It translates to CASSQQGARVSEAFF.

J is TRBJ1-1 and V is TRBV30; D is possibly TRBD1 (5 bases). Per the germline V gene, CDR1 is GTSNPN and CDR2 is SVGIG (reference sequence). This CDR3 is 15 amino acids long. V was clipped by 5 bases and J by 1 base, with 17 bases between them. In nucleotides, the CDR3 is TGTGCCTGGGCCAGGTCCATAACAGGGAACACTGAAGCTTTCTTT. Residues: CAWARSITGNTEAFF.

The chain couples TRBV14 to TRBJ2-1; D gene uncertain. Germline-derived CDR1 and CDR2 are SGHDN and FVKESK. Deletions cut 4 bases from V and 0 bases from J, with 10 bases between. The CDR3 loop spans 15 amino acids. The CDR3 nucleotides read TGTGCCAGCAGCCGAGCGCGGAGCTCCTACAATGAGCAGTTCTTC. Translation: CASSRARSSYNEQFF.